This T cell receptor (beta chain) was sequenced for a study of blood T cells in healthy people across ages. Trimming cost V 4 bases and J 3 bases, with 7 bases left between them. CDR1 is SNHLY, CDR2 FYNNEI, per germline. The CDR3 totals 13 residues. Study findings and constraints: It was not possible, with unsorted PBMCs, to conclusively compare naive and antigen-experienced cells.

Primers used in a second PCR of about 7 to 11 cycles were a sample-barcoded 5' primer and a J-beta primer mix. One entry per CDR3 protein, called by TCRdb with MiXCR from the 5' RACE reads. The repertoire holds about 800,000 distinct CDR3 sequences, with around 25% as singletons. On this clonotype itself: Its antigen is undetermined.

These same records also appear under a second study, on T cells of mothers and their children. According to that study: When the second PCR was run, its M1S primer added sample barcodes and 2-4 random nucleotides. The effect of thymic selection on TCR recombination output is similar between related and unrelated pairs. Related mother-child pairs showed slightly, non-significantly higher overlap than unrelated pairs.

The genes are TRBV2 and TRBJ1-5, with D unresolved. Sequencing was performed on blood. The sequence was obtained from a boy between 10 and 17 years old in good health. The chain's CDR3 is CASSVADNQPQHF. DNA of the CDR3: TGTGCCAGCAGTGTGGCAGACAATCAGCCCCAGCATTTT.